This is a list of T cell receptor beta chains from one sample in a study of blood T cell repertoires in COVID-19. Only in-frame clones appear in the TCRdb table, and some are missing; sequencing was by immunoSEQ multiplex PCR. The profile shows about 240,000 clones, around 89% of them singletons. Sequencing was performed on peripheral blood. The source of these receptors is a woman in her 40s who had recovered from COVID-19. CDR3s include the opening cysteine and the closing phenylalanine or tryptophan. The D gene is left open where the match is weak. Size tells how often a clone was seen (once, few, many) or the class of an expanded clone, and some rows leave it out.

CASSLAPKLGTDDEQYF TGTGCCAGCAGCTTAGCCCCCAAGTTAGGGACAGACGACGAGCAGTACTTC few TRBD1 TRBJ2-7 TRBV7-9
CASSPLGATGELFF TGCGCCAGCAGCCCCCTGGGCGCCACCGGGGAGCTGTTTTTT - - TRBJ2-2 TRBV5-1
CASSFGHIDPRGRETQYF TGTGCCAGCAGCTTTGGACACATTGACCCAAGGGGGAGAGAGACCCAGTACTTC - - TRBJ2-5 TRBV4-2
CAWGQVNTEAFF TGTGCCTGGGGACAGGTGAACACTGAAGCTTTCTTT - TRBD1 TRBJ1-1 TRBV30
CASSPSGGWTNNEQFF TGTGCCAGCAGCCCAAGCGGGGGTTGGACCAACAATGAGCAGTTCTTC - TRBD2 TRBJ2-1 TRBV7-2
CASSPRPRGNQPQHF TGTGCCAGCAGCCCACGACCCCGGGGCAATCAGCCCCAGCATTTT - - TRBJ1-5 TRBV11-2
CASSMGSPSYNEQFF TGTGCCAGTAGTATGGGTAGCCCGTCCTACAATGAGCAGTTCTTC once - TRBJ2-1 TRBV19
CASSPGTSGTNIQYF TGCGCCAGCAGCCCCGGGACTAGCGGGACGAACATTCAGTACTTC - TRBD2 TRBJ2-4 TRBV5-1
CASTPGTTSYEQYF TGCGCCAGCACCCCGGGGACTACCTCCTACGAGCAGTACTTC - TRBD2 TRBJ2-7 TRBV23-1
CASSLGPFYTF TGTGCCAGCAGCTTAGGGCCCTTCTACACCTTC - - TRBJ1-2 TRBV7-9
CASSLDAGRGGYTF TGTGCCAGCAGCTTAGATGCAGGGAGGGGTGGCTACACCTTC - - TRBJ1-2 TRBV7-2
CASSSTGGSGNQPQHF TGTGCCAGCAGTTCAACAGGGGGGTCAGGCAATCAGCCCCAGCATTTT - TRBD1 TRBJ1-5 TRBV6-5
CAWSVGQGMVLGQPQHF TGTGCCTGGAGTGTAGGGCAGGGGATGGTTTTGGGTCAGCCCCAGCATTTT - - TRBJ1-5 TRBV30
CASSPVGTAPYSNQPQHF TGTGCCAGCAGCCCTGTGGGGACAGCCCCCTATAGCAATCAGCCCCAGCATTTT - TRBD1 TRBJ1-5 TRBV5-7
CASSPGGGAPRGQYF TGTGCCAGCAGCCCGGGGGGCGGGGCCCCGAGGGGGCAGTACTTC - - TRBJ2-7 TRBV7-2
CASSRGLAGDYEQYF TGTGCCAGCAGTCGGGGACTAGCGGGAGACTACGAGCAGTACTTC - TRBD2 TRBJ2-7 TRBV6-2/TRBV6-3
CASTTDRPNTGELFF TGTGCCAGCACCACGGACAGACCAAACACCGGGGAGCTGTTTTTT - - TRBJ2-2 TRBV2
CASANSGRAPYNEQFF TGTGCCAGCGCCAATAGCGGGAGGGCCCCCTACAATGAGCAGTTCTTC once TRBD2 TRBJ2-1 TRBV27
CASSLGLAGGPKFF TGCGCCAGCAGCCTGGGACTAGCGGGAGGGCCCAAGTTCTTC - TRBD2 TRBJ2-1 TRBV5-1
CASSPSGGGYNEQFF TGTGCCAGCAGCCCCTCGGGAGGGGGCTACAATGAGCAGTTCTTC - TRBD2 TRBJ2-1 TRBV7-8
CASSLSDRANEQFF TGTGCCAGCAGCTTAAGTGACAGGGCCAATGAGCAGTTCTTC - TRBD1 TRBJ2-1 TRBV7-9
CASSQGLYNEQFF TGCGCCAGCAGCCAAGGACTGTACAATGAGCAGTTCTTC - - TRBJ2-1 TRBV4-1
CASSVVGSTYEQYF TGTGCCAGCAGCGTAGTGGGCAGCACCTACGAGCAGTACTTC - - TRBJ2-7 TRBV9
CASSPTDRNEQFF TGTGCCAGTAGTCCTACGGACAGGAATGAGCAGTTCTTC - TRBD1 TRBJ2-1 TRBV19
CASSLRQGWSDTQYF TGTGCCAGTAGTCTCAGACAGGGCTGGTCAGATACGCAGTATTTT - TRBD1 TRBJ2-3 TRBV19
CASSTGLAGRGADTQYF TGTGCCAGCAGCACGGGACTAGCGGGGCGAGGGGCAGATACGCAGTATTTT - TRBD2 TRBJ2-3 TRBV28
CASSYSGGGGYNEQFF TGTGCCAGCAGTTACTCAGGGGGGGGCGGGTACAATGAGCAGTTCTTC - - TRBJ2-1 TRBV6-5
CASSSRGGQPHYGYTF TGTGCCAGCAGCTCGCGGGGGGGACAGCCCCACTATGGCTACACCTTC - TRBD1 TRBJ1-2 TRBV5-5
CAWIAWGPGGDTQYF TGTGCCTGGATCGCCTGGGGCCCGGGGGGGGATACGCAGTATTTT - TRBD2 TRBJ2-3 TRBV30